This note documents a single TCR beta chain sequence. The data stem from a study of T-cell reconstitution after alpha-beta-depleted transplantation in children. Unique molecular identifiers featured in how the TCRbeta library was prepared. TCRdb reprocessed the PCR reads with MiXCR, giving one entry per CDR3 protein. The table records hundreds of thousands of distinct CDR3 sequences, roughly 14% of them present only once. The input for sequencing was PBMCs, taken before TCRalphabeta/CD19-depleted stem cell transplant. The receptor comes from a girl under 10 years old with congenital amegakaryocytic thrombocytopenia, due to receive a stem cell transplant.

The CDR3 is CATNPGPSGSPLHF. CDR3 DNA: TGTGCCACCAACCCCGGACCGTCGGGATCACCCCTCCACTTT. The genes are TRBV15 and TRBJ1-6; D call uncertain. Trimming cost V 7 bases and J 10 bases, with 17 bases left between them. The CDR3 runs 14 residues. CDR1 and CDR2 (germline): LNHNV, YYDKDF (reference sequence).